The present T cell receptor (beta chain) was sequenced within a study of CD8+CD57+ T cells in acquired aplastic anemia. In the study overall: CD4+ and CD8+ cells, once sorted, gave DNA averaging around 3.4 ug. Regarding the study as a whole: Comparison of patients with controls identified roughly 30 shared CD8+ CDR3 sequences.

Whoever was chosen for sequencing had shown CD8+CD57+ cell expansion by flow cytometry. The enrolled patients all had severe acquired aplastic anemia. According to the study, genomic DNA was the template for TCR beta VDJ and CDR3 profiling. TCRdb redid the calling of the reads with MiXCR, one entry per CDR3 protein. The table has about 200,000 distinct CDR3 sequences, around three fifths seen once. This clonotype turned up a few times. Its antigen is unidentified. After removal of 7 bases from V and 2 bases from J, the junction contained 11 bases not matched to a gene. Germline-derived CDR1 and CDR2 are LNHDA and SQIVND (reference sequence). CDR3 length: 15 residues.

The receptor was derived from a human donor with aplastic anemia. Material: sorted CD4+, CD8+, or CD8+CD57+ T cells (not recorded which) from PBMCs. The gene calls are TRBV19 and TRBJ2-7; TRBD1 matches 7 bases. The CDR3 DNA is TGTGCCAGTACCCCGGCGGCAGGGGGACCCTACGAGCAGTACTTC. Its protein product is CASTPAAGGPYEQYF.